The subject of this entry is one T cell receptor beta chain. The junction does not match germline at one end; this may be a read error. The germline V gene has CDR1 LGHDT and CDR2 YNNKEL (reference sequence). CDR3 length equals 13 residues. The data originate from a study of blood T cell repertoires in COVID-19. Study in general: In each case, the material was cDNA or gDNA derived from T cells, B-cell-depleted T cells, or PBMCs.

Only in-frame clones appear in the TCRdb table, and some are missing; sequencing was by immunoSEQ multiplex PCR. Here the sample spans about 380,000 clones, around 85% being singletons. The rearrangement joins TRBV3-1 (or the pseudogene TRBV3-2) to TRBJ2-1; tentative D call: TRBD2 (6 bases). Source material: peripheral blood. This clonotype originated in a woman between 18 and 30 years old with acute or convalescent COVID-19. The CDR3 coding sequence is TGTGCCACCAGCAGTAGCGGAAGAAATGAGCAGTTCTTC. Translating gives CATSSSGRNEQFF.